A single sample gave rise to the 24 T cell receptor beta chains below, sequenced in a study of metastatic and nonmetastatic thyroid tumors (dated by TCRdb to about 2020). Libraries came from PCR. The data were produced on an Illumina HiSeq 4000. TCRdb itself trimmed the public reads at Q25 with fastp, ran MiXCR and retained productive beta chains. This sample has almost 85,000 clones in its table, and under 15% of those were observed once. Roughly 9.1% of the sample comes from the top ten. Before undergoing thyroid surgery, none of the patients had been given any kind of treatment. The sequenced sample was tumor tissue. The source is a female donor with papillary thyroid cancer or a benign thyroid nodule (not recorded which). Some clones in this sample may be carry-over from other donors' samples.

This clone was seen at least ten times. The gene calls are TRBV5-1 and TRBJ1-2; D ambiguous. V was pared by 6 bases and J by 1 base, with 22 bases between. Germline V gene sequence: CDR1 SGHRS, CDR2 YFSETQ. The CDR3 is made up of 17 amino acids. CDR3 in amino acids: CASTFSIPLGVNYGYTF. In DNA form, the CDR3 reads TGCGCCAGCACCTTCTCAATCCCGCTTGGGGTTAACTATGGCTACACCTTC. The full variable domain, with the rest looked up from reference TRBV5-1 and TRBJ1-2, is KAGVTQTPRYLIKTRGQQVTLSCSPISGHRSVSWYQQTPGQGLQFLFEYFSETQRNKGNFPGRFSGRQFSNSRSEMNVSTLELGDSALYLCASTFSIPLGVNYGYTFGSGTRLTVV.

Only a few counts were recorded for this clone. This could be a read error, since a much larger clone is one nucleotide away. Other DNA sequences within the sample encode an identical CDR3. This rearrangement joins TRBV19 to TRBJ1-1, with TRBD1 identical over 7 bases. Germline CDR1 is LNHDA and CDR2 is SQIVND (reference sequence). The CDR3 contains 15 residues. CDR3 coding DNA: TGCGCCAGTAGTATCCCCAGACAGGGCCACACTGAAGCTTTCTTT. It specifies CASSIPRQGHTEAFF.

This clone was detected ten times or more. This chain connects TRBV7-9 to TRBJ2-1; TRBD2 is a possible D gene (6 bases). CDR3 size: 13 residues. V gave up 5 bases and J gave up 10 bases, with 15 bases separating them. CDR1 is SEHNR and CDR2 is FQNEAQ in the germline V gene (reference sequence). The CDR3 DNA reads as TGTGCCAGCAGCCCCCGGGACTCGCTGGAGCAGTTCTTC. Translating it yields CASSPRDSLEQFF.

For the CDR3, the DNA is TGCGCCAGCAGCTTGTCAGGGTCTTTGTCCTACGAGCAGTACTTC. Translating it yields CASSLSGSLSYEQYF. This chain links TRBV5-1 with TRBJ2-7; perhaps TRBD1 as D (5 bases). The germline V and J ends were trimmed by 1 base and 1 base, with 12 bases remaining between them. There are 15 residues in the CDR3. CDR1 and CDR2 (germline): SGHRS, YFSETQ.

The rearrangement links TRBV12-3 or TRBV12-4 to TRBJ2-2; 8 bases align to TRBD2. This CDR3 spans 14 amino acids. V was pared by 7 bases and J by 4 bases, with 5 bases of the junction left unmatched. CDR3 sequence: CASIVAGGTGELFF. DNA of the CDR3: TGTGCCAGCATCGTCGCGGGAGGCACCGGGGAGCTGTTTTTT.

This clone was found a few times. A much more abundant neighbour one base away suggests this may be a read error. The chain is built from TRBV12-3 or TRBV12-4 and TRBJ1-6; D is uncertain. CDR3 length equals 15 residues. The CDR3, as DNA: TGTGCCAGCAATTTAGGCGGGAGCACCTCAGCTCCCCTCCACTTT. It codes for CASNLGGSTSAPLHF.

There are many counts of this clone. Different DNA sequences within this sample yield the same CDR3. The V gene is TRBV2, the J gene TRBJ2-7; 7 bases are shared with TRBD2. Germline-derived CDR1 and CDR2 are SNHLY and FYNNEI. This CDR3 region has 13 residues. The V segment lost 6 bases and the J segment 4 bases; nucleotides outside the gene matches: 6. The CDR3 region is CASRERAGYEQYF. The CDR3 DNA sequence: TGTGCCAGCAGGGAGAGAGCGGGATACGAGCAGTACTTC. The entire variable domain, with the rest obtained from reference TRBV2 and TRBJ2-7, is as follows: EPEVTQTPSHQVTQMGQEVILRCVPISNHLYFYWYRQILGQKVEFLVSFYNNEISEKSEIFDDQFSVERPDGSNFTLKIRSTKLEDSAMYFCASRERAGYEQYFGPGTRLTVT.

This clone was found many times. The sample holds other DNA sequences that translate to the same CDR3. The J gene is TRBJ2-1, the V gene TRBV10-1, with D perhaps matching TRBD2 (6 bases). This CDR3 contains 18 residues. With 0 bases removed from V and 4 bases from J, the gap between germline ends came to 19 bases. Germline values: CDR1 WNHNN, CDR2 SYGVQD (reference sequence). CDR3 in DNA: TGCGCCAGCAGTGAGTCGGCAGCCGGGCCCGGGGGATACAATGAGCAGTTCTTC. This translates into CASSESAAGPGGYNEQFF.

The V call is TRBV6-1, the J call TRBJ2-7; 8 nucleotides agree with TRBD2. The CDR3 loop spans 13 amino acids. Unmatched junction bases numbered 6, after V lost 8 bases and J lost 3 bases. Per germline, CDR1 MNHNS and CDR2 SASEGT. The DNA of the CDR3 is TGTGCCAGCGGGGGGAGCGGGAGCTACGAGCAGTACTTC. It is translated as CASGGSGSYEQYF.

With regard to this clone: A much larger clone is a single base away; this may be a read error. The same CDR3 arises from other DNA sequences in this sample as well. The chain carries TRBV12-5 and TRBJ2-7; D call uncertain. The ends were cut back, 3 bases at V and 7 bases at J, with 7 bases in the middle. CDR1 and CDR2 from the germline V gene are LGHNT and FRNRAP. The CDR3 is 11 residues long. CDR3: CASGLWYEQYF. The CDR3 bases are TGTGCTAGTGGTTTATGGTATGAGCAGTACTTC.

This clone showed up just a few times. A read error may explain this, as a much larger clone is one base away. This chain links TRBV7-6 with TRBJ2-1; D unclear. Germline V gene lookup returns CDR1 SGHVS and CDR2 FNYEAQ. This CDR3 is built from 12 residues. The ends were cut back, 3 bases at V and 10 bases at J, with 10 bases in the middle. The CDR3 loop is CASSFSGPEQFF. The CDR3 DNA sequence: TGTGCCAGCAGCTTCTCCGGACCCGAGCAGTTCTTC. Full variable domain (missing parts from reference TRBV7-6 and TRBJ2-1): GAGVSQSPRYKVTKRGQDVALRCDPISGHVSLYWYRQALGQGPEFLTYFNYEAQQDKSGLPNDRFSAERPEGSISTLTIQRTEQRDSAMYRCASSFSGPEQFFGPGTRLTVL.

The table lists this clone with many counts. The J gene is TRBJ2-3, the V gene TRBV6-5; 7 bases agree with TRBD2. Looked up from germline, CDR1 is MNHEY and CDR2 is SVGAGI. CDR3 size: 15 residues. Trimming cost V 0 bases and J 6 bases; bases outside gene matches: 6. The CDR3 sequence is CASSYSGRGWDTQYF. CDR3 nucleotides: TGTGCCAGCAGTTACTCTGGGCGGGGGTGGGATACGCAGTATTTT.

This clone was counted many times. The chain links TRBV12-3 or TRBV12-4 to TRBJ2-3; D call uncertain. With 3 bases removed from V and 8 bases from J, the gap between germline ends came to 9 bases. The CDR3 is made up of 12 amino acids. CDR3 nucleotide sequence: TGTGCCAGCAGTTTGAGAGAGGTTACGCAGTATTTT. This codes for CASSLREVTQYF.

This clone showed up many times. The genes are TRBV3-1 and TRBJ2-1; TRBD1 aligns across 8 bases. The CDR3 loop spans 15 amino acids. CDR1 is LGHDT and CDR2 is YNNKEL in the germline V gene (reference sequence). The trim removed 4 bases at V and 6 bases at J, leaving 8 bases unmatched. The CDR3 sequence is CASSPGTGPPNEQFF. The CDR3 region has the DNA TGTGCCAGCAGCCCAGGGACAGGACCCCCCAATGAGCAGTTCTTC.

This clone was counted at least ten times. The chain combines TRBV6-2 or TRBV6-3 with TRBJ2-3; perhaps TRBD1 as D (5 bases). CDR3 size: 15 residues. Trimming took off 2 bases at V and 2 bases at J, with 11 bases between the two ends. Germline CDR1 is MNHEY and CDR2 is SVGEGT. Here the CDR3 DNA reads TGTGCCAGCAGTTACCTTGACAGTGTCACAGATACGCAGTATTTT. Translated: CASSYLDSVTDTQYF.

CDR3 nucleotide sequence: TGCAGTGCTCCGACTAGCGGGGGGGACGAGCAGTACTTC. Translating it yields CSAPTSGGDEQYF. The J gene is TRBJ2-7, the V gene TRBV20-1; 14 bases are shared with TRBD2. This CDR3 is 13 amino acids long. Germline loops: CDR1 DFQATT, CDR2 SNEGSKA (reference sequence). Trimming cost V 5 bases and J 5 bases; bases outside gene matches: 2.

This clone has ten or more counts. The V call is TRBV10-3, the J call TRBJ1-2, with D uncertain. Looked up from germline, CDR1 is ENHRY and CDR2 is SYGVKD. V shed 2 bases and J shed 5 bases, with 9 bases lying between them. CDR3 length: 13 residues. The CDR3 loop is CAISEEGLYGYTF. The CDR3, as DNA: TGTGCCATCAGTGAGGAGGGTCTGTATGGCTACACCTTC.

This rearrangement joins TRBV25-1 to TRBJ2-1, with 9 bases aligning to TRBD2. In germline, CDR1 is MGHDK, CDR2 SYGVNS. CDR3 length equals 18 residues. V was clipped by 4 bases and J by 0 bases; unmatched bases: 10. Written as DNA, the CDR3 is TGTGCCAGCAGTGGATGGATGATAGCGGGAGTCTCCTACAATGAGCAGTTCTTC. This gives the protein CASSGWMIAGVSYNEQFF.

This clone was detected only a few times. It may be a read error: a sequence one base away is much more abundant. The chain carries TRBV6-4 and TRBJ1-1; maybe TRBD1 (6 bases). The germline V gene encodes CDR1 MRHNA and CDR2 SNTAGT. The CDR3 is 13 residues long. In DNA, the CDR3 is TGTGCCAGCAGCAGGGAATGGGACACTGGAGCTTTCTTT. Amino acid sequence: CASSREWDTGAFF.

This clone was found many times. Given a much more abundant clone one base away, this may be a read error. The chain carries TRBV28 and TRBJ2-7; no firm D call. The CDR3 has 11 amino acids. The V gene lost 6 bases and the J gene lost 6 bases, with 9 bases spanning the gap. CDR1 MDHEN and CDR2 SYDVKM come from the germline V gene. The CDR3 here is CASSKTCEQYF. The CDR3 DNA reads TGTGCCAGCAGCAAGACCTGCGAGCAGTACTTC.

This clone was seen at least ten times. This chain connects TRBV7-3 to TRBJ2-5; 8 positions match TRBD1. J was trimmed by 5 bases and V by 5 bases; bases with no gene match: 7. Germline-derived CDR1 and CDR2 are SGHTA and FQGTGA. CDR3 length: 14 residues. The CDR3 sequence: CASSPRGPGETQYF. CDR3 coding DNA: TGTGCCAGCAGCCCCAGGGGGCCCGGGGAGACCCAGTACTTC.

Ten or more counts support this clone. V and J are TRBV20-1 and TRBJ2-1; D is possibly TRBD1 or TRBD2 (6 bases each). Germline values: CDR1 DFQATT, CDR2 SNEGSKA (reference sequence). The CDR3 consists of 14 residues. V was trimmed by 1 base and J by 8 bases, leaving 15 bases between them. This chain's CDR3 is CSARGLVGGYEQFF. The CDR3 region has the DNA TGCAGTGCTAGAGGACTCGTGGGGGGCTATGAGCAGTTCTTC.

With regard to this clone: An end of the junction does not agree with germline; a read error may underlie this. The rearrangement joins TRBV28 to TRBJ2-1, with D possibly called TRBD1 or TRBD2 (5 bases each). Per germline, CDR1 MDHEN and CDR2 SYDVKM. The CDR3 length is 19 residues. CDR3 DNA sequence: TGTGCCAGCAGTTTGGGGCCGGGATCCACCTCGAGCTCCTACAATGAGCATTTCTTC. This encodes CASSLGPGSTSSSYNEHFF.

This clone was counted many times. V is TRBV19 and J is TRBJ1-4; D might be TRBD1 (6 bases). V lost 10 bases, J lost 0 bases, and 12 bases lay in between. Germline-derived CDR1 and CDR2 are LNHDA and SQIVND (reference sequence). The CDR3 spans 14 residues. In nucleotides, the CDR3 is TGTGCCACCGGGACAACTGCAACTAATGAAAAACTGTTTTTT. Translating it yields CATGTTATNEKLFF.